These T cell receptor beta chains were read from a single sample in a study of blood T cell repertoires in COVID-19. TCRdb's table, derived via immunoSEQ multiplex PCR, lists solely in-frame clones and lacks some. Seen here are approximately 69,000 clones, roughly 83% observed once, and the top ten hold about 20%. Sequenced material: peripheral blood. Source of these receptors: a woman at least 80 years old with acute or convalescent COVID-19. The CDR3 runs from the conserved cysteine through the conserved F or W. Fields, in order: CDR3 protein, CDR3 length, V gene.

CDR3aa: CASRPDRGGNQPQHF
len: 15
v_gene: TRBV28

CDR3aa: CASSHGGSRNQPQHF
len: 15
v_gene: TRBV3-1/TRBV3-2

CDR3aa: CASSEAEIYEQYF
len: 13
v_gene: TRBV6-1

CDR3aa: CASSIARLAGGTDTQYF
len: 17
v_gene: TRBV19

CDR3aa: CASSLASNTEAFF
len: 13
v_gene: TRBV5-4

CDR3aa: CATSANRQGEQYF
len: 13
v_gene: TRBV24-1

CDR3aa: CAASDSGGPYNEQFF
len: 15
v_gene: TRBV6-5

CDR3aa: CSVELNYGYTF
len: 11
v_gene: TRBV29-1

CDR3aa: CASSLAGGPNEQYF
len: 14
v_gene: TRBV5-1

CDR3aa: CASSAGQGFPDTQYF
len: 15
v_gene: TRBV9

CDR3aa: CASSLLTSGSPTDTQYF
len: 17
v_gene: TRBV5-1

CDR3aa: CASSLGRQRQETQYF
len: 15
v_gene: TRBV7-7

CDR3aa: CASSQGPAGGEEQYF
len: 15
v_gene: TRBV4-1

CDR3aa: CAWSVKAGGNQPQHF
len: 15
v_gene: TRBV30

CDR3aa: CSVDFGGRDGYTF
len: 13
v_gene: TRBV29-1

CDR3aa: CASSSRGQGANQPQHF
len: 16
v_gene: TRBV5-8

CDR3aa: CASSESLAGKYNEQFF
len: 16
v_gene: TRBV2

CDR3aa: CASSLAGNEQFF
len: 12
v_gene: TRBV28

CDR3aa: CASGGTGANYGYTF
len: 14
v_gene: TRBV12-5

CDR3aa: CASRKFTGAGANVLTF
len: 16
v_gene: TRBV5-4

CDR3aa: CASSKRGLAGGRRQETQYF
len: 19
v_gene: TRBV3-1/TRBV3-2

CDR3aa: CASSPEPRGTYEQYF
len: 15
v_gene: TRBV5-4

CDR3aa: CASSRAGRSYEQYF
len: 14
v_gene: TRBV5-1

CDR3aa: CASSLALSGGSSSYNSPLHF
len: 20
v_gene: TRBV7-2

CDR3aa: CASSEERTGNQPQHF
len: 15
v_gene: TRBV2

CDR3aa: CATSRFSGNQPQHF
len: 14
v_gene: TRBV15

CDR3aa: CATSAGAGGSQNEQFF
len: 16
v_gene: TRBV24-1

CDR3aa: CASSYDRVRYEQYF
len: 14
v_gene: TRBV5-5

CDR3aa: CASSFQGLRQFF
len: 12
v_gene: TRBV12-3/TRBV12-4

CDR3aa: CTSSEAAFRARRVDTQYF
len: 18
v_gene: TRBV1

CDR3aa: CASSFGQATSSYNSPLHF
len: 18
v_gene: TRBV19

CDR3aa: CASSSTGARLMNTEAFF
len: 17
v_gene: TRBV27

CDR3aa: CASSLGGTAVDYGYTF
len: 16
v_gene: TRBV7-8

CDR3aa: CASSLSLAQETQYF
len: 14
v_gene: TRBV5-1

CDR3aa: CASSKGDYPDTQYF
len: 14
v_gene: TRBV5-1

CDR3aa: CASSLSLPSLNTEAFF
len: 16
v_gene: TRBV5-6

CDR3aa: CASSRRGREDDSPLHF
len: 16
v_gene: TRBV5-4